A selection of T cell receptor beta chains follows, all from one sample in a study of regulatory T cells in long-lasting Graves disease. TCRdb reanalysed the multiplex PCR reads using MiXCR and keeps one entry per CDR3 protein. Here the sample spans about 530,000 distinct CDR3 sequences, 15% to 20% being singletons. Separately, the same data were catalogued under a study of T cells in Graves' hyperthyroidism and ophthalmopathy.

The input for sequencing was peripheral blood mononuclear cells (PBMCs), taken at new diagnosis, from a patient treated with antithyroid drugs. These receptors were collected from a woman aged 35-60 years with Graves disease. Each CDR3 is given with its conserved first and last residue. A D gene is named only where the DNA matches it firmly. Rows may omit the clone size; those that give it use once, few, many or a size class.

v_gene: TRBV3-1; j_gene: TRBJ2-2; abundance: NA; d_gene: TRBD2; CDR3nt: TGTGCCAGCAGCCAACTAGCGGGGTACACCGGGGAGCTGTTTTTT; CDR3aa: CASSQLAGYTGELFF
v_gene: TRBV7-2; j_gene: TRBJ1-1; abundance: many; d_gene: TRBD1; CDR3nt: TGTGCCAGCGGGGACAGGGCGGGTCAGGCTGAAGCTTTCTTT; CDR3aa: CASGDRAGQAEAFF
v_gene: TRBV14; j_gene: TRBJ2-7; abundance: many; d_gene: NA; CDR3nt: TGTGCCAGCAGCCAATTCCCCTTCGGGGAGCAGTACTTC; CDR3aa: CASSQFPFGEQYF
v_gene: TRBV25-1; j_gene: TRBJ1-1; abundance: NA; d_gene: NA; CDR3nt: TGTGCCAGCAGTGAAGGGCAACCGGCGGTTGGAGCTTTCTTT; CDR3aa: CASSEGQPAVGAFF
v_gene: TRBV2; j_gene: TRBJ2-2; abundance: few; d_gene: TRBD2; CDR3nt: TGTGCCAGCAGTGAAGGGAGAGGGAGGGCCGGGGAGCTGTTTTTT; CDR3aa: CASSEGRGRAGELFF
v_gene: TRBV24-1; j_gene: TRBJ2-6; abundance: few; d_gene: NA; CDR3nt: TGTGCCACCAGTGGCACCGGGGCCAACGTCCTGACTTTC; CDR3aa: CATSGTGANVLTF
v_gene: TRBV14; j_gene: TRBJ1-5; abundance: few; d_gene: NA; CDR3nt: TGTGCCAGCAGCCAAGCCCAGCATAGCAATCAGCCCCAGCATTTT; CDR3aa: CASSQAQHSNQPQHF
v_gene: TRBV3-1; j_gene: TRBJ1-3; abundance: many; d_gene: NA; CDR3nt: TGTGCCAGCAGCCGGGACCTTACAGTGGCTGGAAACACCATATATTTT; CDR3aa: CASSRDLTVAGNTIYF
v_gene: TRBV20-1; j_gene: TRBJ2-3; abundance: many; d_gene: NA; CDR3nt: TGCAGTGCCAGGGGATTGGGCACAGATACGCAGTATTTT; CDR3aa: CSARGLGTDTQYF
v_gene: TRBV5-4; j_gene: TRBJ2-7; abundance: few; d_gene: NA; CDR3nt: TGTGCCAGCGAAGACCCTCGTCGGCCCGAGCAGTACTTC; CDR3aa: CASEDPRRPEQYF
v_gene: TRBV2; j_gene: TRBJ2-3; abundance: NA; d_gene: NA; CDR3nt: TGCGCCAGCAGCCAAGGTCTGGGCTCAGATACGCAGTATTTT; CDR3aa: CASSQGLGSDTQYF
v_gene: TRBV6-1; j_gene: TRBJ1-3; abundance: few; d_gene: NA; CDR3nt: TGTGCCAGCAGGCTATTCTCTGGAAACACCATATATTTT; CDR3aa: CASRLFSGNTIYF
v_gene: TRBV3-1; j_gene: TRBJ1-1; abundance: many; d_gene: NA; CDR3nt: TGTGCCAGCAGCCAGGGGGCTTACGCTGAAGCTTTCTTT; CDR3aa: CASSQGAYAEAFF
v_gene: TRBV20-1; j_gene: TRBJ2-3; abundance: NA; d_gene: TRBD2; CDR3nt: TGCAGTGCCATAGGAGCGGGGGGGCAAGATACGCAGTATTTT; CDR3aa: CSAIGAGGQDTQYF
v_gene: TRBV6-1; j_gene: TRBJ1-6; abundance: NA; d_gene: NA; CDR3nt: TGTGCCAGCAGCTTTTCCAGGGCCTATAATTCACCCCTCCACTTT; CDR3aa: CASSFSRAYNSPLHF
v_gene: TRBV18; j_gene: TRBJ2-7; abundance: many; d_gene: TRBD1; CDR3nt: TGTGCCAGCTCATCAACCGGGACAGGGAGCGACGAGCAGTACTTC; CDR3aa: CASSSTGTGSDEQYF
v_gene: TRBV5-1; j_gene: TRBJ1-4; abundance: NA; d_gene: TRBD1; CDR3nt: TGCGCCAGCAGCTTTCAGGGGGAGAGTGAGGAACTGTTTTTT; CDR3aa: CASSFQGESEELFF
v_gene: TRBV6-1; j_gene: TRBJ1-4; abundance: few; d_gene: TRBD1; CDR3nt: TGTGCCAGCACCCCCGGGACAGGGAGTGAAAAACTGTTTTTT; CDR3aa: CASTPGTGSEKLFF